The text below deals with one TCR beta chain. Its specificity is unknown. The germline V gene encodes CDR1 MNHEY and CDR2 SVGAGI. The CDR3 has 16 residues. V gave up 0 bases and J gave up 0 bases, with 8 bases separating them. These data are taken from a study of cytomegalovirus exposure and HLA in healthy donors. Likely unrecorded immune exposures existed in these nominally healthy donors. PCR employed 60 Vbeta and 13 Jbeta primers. The repertoire was sequenced with immunoSEQ multiplex PCR; TCRdb's copy has only in-frame clones and lacks some. The data show more than 60,000 clones, around four fifths seen once. Overall study findings and caveats: Beyond CMV serostatus, there was no information to go on about immune exposure. Within an earlier analysis, most TCR beta V segments proved productive either about 90% or about 30% of the time.

The source material was PBMCs. The chain employs TRBV6-5 and TRBJ2-2, with a weak D call TRBD2 (7 bases). The clonotype originates from a male donor in good health and CMV-seropositive. This chain's CDR3 is CASSYSGGANTGELFF. DNA for the CDR3: TGTGCCAGCAGTTACTCAGGGGGGGCGAACACCGGGGAGCTGTTTTTT.